The 32 T cell receptor beta chains below all came from one sample that was sequenced in a study of T-cell reconstitution after alpha-beta-depleted transplantation in children. During its preparation, the TCRbeta library received unique molecular identifiers. TCRdb passed the PCR reads through MiXCR, listing each CDR3 protein once. The sample records about 97,000 distinct CDR3 sequences, 7.5% to 9.5% being singletons. This specimen was PBMCs, taken before TCRalphabeta/CD19-depleted stem cell transplant. These receptors were collected from a boy aged 2 to 10 with acute lymphoblastic leukemia, due to receive a stem cell transplant.

This clonotype was counted between two and nine times. This chain links TRBV7-9 with TRBJ2-1, with D perhaps matching TRBD1 (6 bases). Germline-derived CDR1 and CDR2 are SEHNR and FQNEAQ (reference sequence). The CDR3 loop spans 12 amino acids. V gave up 6 bases and J gave up 10 bases, with 13 bases separating them. For the CDR3, the DNA is TGTGCCAGCAGTTTTAAGGGGGTCGAGCAGTTCTTC. As protein: CASSFKGVEQFF.

This clonotype has a count of ten or more. V is TRBV5-1 and J is TRBJ1-3; D not certain. Trimming stripped 0 bases from V and 1 base from J, with 5 bases between. Germline CDR1 reads SGHRS; CDR2 reads YFSETQ. CDR3 size: 14 residues. CDR3 sequence (DNA): TGCGCCAGCAGCTTGGACGGGTCTGGAAACACCATATATTTT. Translation gives CASSLDGSGNTIYF. The variable domain in full, with the rest retrieved from reference TRBV5-1 and TRBJ1-3, is KAGVTQTPRYLIKTRGQQVTLSCSPISGHRSVSWYQQTPGQGLQFLFEYFSETQRNKGNFPGRFSGRQFSNSRSEMNVSTLELGDSALYLCASSLDGSGNTIYFGEGSWLTVV.

This clonotype was counted at least ten times. V and J are TRBV5-1 and TRBJ2-5, with TRBD1 identical over 8 bases. From germline, CDR1 is SGHRS and CDR2 YFSETQ. This CDR3 region has 15 residues. The V segment lost 2 bases and the J segment 5 bases; nucleotides outside the gene matches: 8. The CDR3 DNA follows: TGCGCCAGCAGCTTACAAAACCGGGACAGGGAGACCCAGTACTTC. Amino acid sequence: CASSLQNRDRETQYF.

Only a few counts were recorded for this clonotype. This rearrangement joins TRBV5-1 to TRBJ2-7; D might be TRBD2 (6 bases). The CDR3 has 15 amino acids. Germline CDR1 is SGHRS and CDR2 is YFSETQ. Trimming took off 0 bases at V and 0 bases at J, with 10 bases between the two ends. CDR3 sequence reads: CASSLGAGSSYEQYF. The DNA for the CDR3 is TGCGCCAGCAGCTTGGGGGCCGGGAGCTCCTACGAGCAGTACTTC.

This clonotype was detected only a few times. The chain joins TRBV6-5 to TRBJ2-3; the D gene could be TRBD1 or TRBD2 (6 bases each). Trimming removed 4 bases from V and 5 bases from J, with 13 bases in between. Germline-derived CDR1 and CDR2 are MNHEY and SVGAGI. This CDR3 spans 14 amino acids. The CDR3 is CASSLRGRGDTQYF. CDR3 coding DNA: TGTGCCAGCAGTTTACGGGGGCGGGGAGATACGCAGTATTTT.

This clonotype turned up a few times. This chain joins TRBV4-2 and TRBJ1-4; 9 nucleotides line up with TRBD1. The V gene end was trimmed by 4 bases and the J gene end by 6 bases; junction bases not matched to a gene: 9. From germline, CDR1 is LGHNA and CDR2 YNFKEQ. This CDR3 has 16 residues. CDR3 DNA: TGTGCCAGCAGCCCTGTAACGGGACAGGGCGATGAAAAACTGTTTTTT. Protein: CASSPVTGQGDEKLFF.

This clonotype has a count of ten or more. This sequence joins TRBV15 and TRBJ1-3, with D uncertain. The CDR3 totals 12 residues. V lost 5 bases to trimming and J lost 6 bases, with 8 bases between them. Germline V gene lookup returns CDR1 LNHNV and CDR2 YYDKDF (reference sequence). CDR3 loop: CATSAHLNTIYF. The DNA of the CDR3 is TGTGCCACCAGCGCCCACTTAAACACCATATATTTT.

This clonotype has only a few counts. J is TRBJ2-4 and V is TRBV3-1, with TRBD2 identical over 7 bases. This CDR3 is built from 14 residues. Germline V gene data show CDR1 as LGHDT and CDR2 as YNNKEL (reference sequence). The trim removed 2 bases at V and 4 bases at J, leaving 2 bases unmatched. Here the CDR3 DNA reads TGTGCCAGCAGCCAAACCGGGGGGAAAAACATTCAGTACTTC. Its protein is CASSQTGGKNIQYF.

This clonotype was observed at least ten times. The chain combines TRBV4-2 with TRBJ1-4, with 11 bases fitting TRBD1. V trimming: 1 base; J trimming: 8 bases; junction bases outside the gene matches: 0. Germline V CDR1 and CDR2: LGHNA, YNFKEQ. This CDR3 region has 14 residues. Written as DNA, the CDR3 is TGTGCCAGCAGCCAAGGGACAGGGGGCGAAAAACTGTTTTTT. This sequence encodes CASSQGTGGEKLFF.

This clonotype was observed a handful of times. The chain employs TRBV13 and TRBJ1-2; 8 bases fit TRBD1. The CDR3 totals 13 residues. With 5 bases clipped from V and 5 bases from J, the junction kept 4 bases outside the gene matches. Germline CDR1 is PRHDT and CDR2 is FYEKMQ (reference sequence). CDR3 bases: TGTGCCAGCAGCGGACAGGGAGGGTATGGCTACACCTTC. Residues: CASSGQGGYGYTF.

This clonotype was seen at least ten times. The chain recombines TRBV7-3 with TRBJ2-5; 8 bases agree with TRBD1. The junction had 2 bases not matched to a gene; V was cut back by 5 bases and J by 3 bases. CDR1 and CDR2 from the germline V gene are SGHTA and FQGTGA. The CDR3 is 13 residues long. The CDR3 DNA reads as TGTGCCAGCAGCCAGGACAGGGAAGAGACCCAGTACTTC. Its protein is CASSQDREETQYF.

This clonotype was observed once. With a much larger clone just one base away, this may be a read error. The chain uses TRBV2 and TRBJ2-1; tentatively, D is TRBD1 or TRBD2 (5 bases each). This CDR3 has 14 amino acids. Germline V lookup: CDR1 SNHLY, CDR2 FYNNEI. The CDR3 loop is CTSKGQAALNEQFF. As DNA, the CDR3 is TGTACCAGCAAGGGGCAAGCGGCCCTAAATGAGCAGTTCTTC. Variable domain in full (rest from reference TRBV2 and TRBJ2-1): EPEVTQTPSHQVTQMGQEVILRCVPISNHLYFYWYRQILGQKVEFLVSFYNNEISEKSEIFDDQFSVERPDGSNFTLKIRSTKLEDSAMYFCTSKGQAALNEQFFGPGTRLTVL.

The genes are TRBV9 and TRBJ1-2; no clear D. V was cut by 5 bases and J by 0 bases, with 8 bases left in between. Germline-derived CDR1 and CDR2 are SGDLS and YYNGEE. There are 13 residues in the CDR3. CDR3 residues: CASRGSPNYGYTF. The CDR3 bases are TGTGCCAGCAGAGGTAGTCCTAACTATGGCTACACCTTC. The full variable domain, its missing parts supplied by reference TRBV9 and TRBJ1-2, is DSGVTQTPKHLITATGQRVTLRCSPRSGDLSVYWYQQSLDQGLQFLIQYYNGEERAKGNILERFSAQQFPDLHSELNLSSLELGDSALYFCASRGSPNYGYTFGSGTRLTVV.

This rearrangement joins TRBV28 to TRBJ2-7; D is possibly TRBD2 (6 bases). V lost 6 bases and J lost 12, with 18 bases in between. CDR3 length equals 12 residues. Germline-derived CDR1 and CDR2 are MDHEN and SYDVKM. CDR3 in amino acids: CASSPQRGGLYF. The DNA for the CDR3 is TGTGCCAGCAGCCCCCAAAGGGGAGGATTGTACTTC.

This clonotype was observed at least ten times. CDR3 DNA: TGTGCCACCTCTGGAGGTGTCACTAGCTCCTACGAGCAGTACTTC. Protein: CATSGGVTSSYEQYF. The chain couples TRBV24-1 to TRBJ2-7; the D gene is possibly TRBD2 (5 bases). The CDR3 contains 15 residues. Trimming took off 9 bases at V and 0 bases at J, with 17 bases between the two ends. Germline V gene sequence: CDR1 KGHDR, CDR2 SFDVKD.

V usage is TRBV7-3 and J usage is TRBJ2-2, with D perhaps matching TRBD1 (5 bases). Germline loops: CDR1 SGHTA, CDR2 FQGTGA. The V gene lost 2 bases and the J gene lost 1 base, with 8 bases spanning the gap. The length of the CDR3 is 15 residues. The CDR3: CASSLGHLNTGELFF. The CDR3 DNA reads as TGTGCCAGCAGCTTAGGACACCTGAACACCGGGGAGCTGTTTTTT.

This clonotype was found many times. V usage is TRBV6-1 and J usage is TRBJ1-1; possibly TRBD1 for D (5 bases). This CDR3 comprises 15 residues. CDR1 and CDR2 (germline): MNHNS, SASEGT. Trimming took 6 bases from V and 0 from J, leaving 14 bases between them. This chain's CDR3 is CASRESGTVNTEAFF. CDR3 nucleotides: TGTGCCAGCAGGGAATCCGGGACCGTGAACACTGAAGCTTTCTTT.

This clonotype was seen many times. This chain links TRBV6-5 with TRBJ1-1; 9 nucleotides align to TRBD1. The CDR3 loop spans 14 amino acids. Germline CDR1 reads MNHEY; CDR2 reads SVGAGI. V trimming: 2 bases; J trimming: 7 bases; junction bases outside the gene matches: 5. The CDR3 here is CASSYKDRGGEAFF. CDR3 DNA: TGTGCCAGCAGTTACAAGGACAGGGGAGGTGAAGCTTTCTTT.

This clonotype has ten or more counts. The rearrangement links TRBV12-3 or TRBV12-4 to TRBJ1-3; no clear D gene. The CDR3 is made up of 12 amino acids. V was trimmed by 6 bases and J by 4 bases, leaving 7 bases between them. The CDR3 reads CASSSGGNTIYF. The CDR3 bases are TGTGCCAGCAGCTCTGGAGGAAACACCATATATTTT.

This clonotype was seen ten or more times. The V gene is TRBV5-1, the J gene TRBJ2-1; no definite D call. V was cut by 6 bases and J by 4 bases, with 14 bases left in between. Germline CDR1 reads SGHRS; CDR2 reads YFSETQ. The length of the CDR3 is 14 residues. The CDR3 sequence is CASNTLGSYNEQFF. DNA for the CDR3: TGCGCCAGCAACACCCTAGGGTCTTACAATGAGCAGTTCTTC.

This clonotype qualifies as medium-sized. This chain connects TRBV5-1 to TRBJ2-7; D is ambiguous. Trimming removed 8 bases at V and 7 bases at J, with 10 bases between. The CDR3 sequence is 10 residues long. The germline CDR1 and CDR2 sequences are SGHRS and YFSETQ. The CDR3 spells CASVHGEQYF. The CDR3 DNA reads TGCGCCAGTGTCCATGGGGAGCAGTACTTC.

In its sample, this clonotype was seen a few times. V gene TRBV20-1 combines with J gene TRBJ2-1; 9 bases match TRBD2. This CDR3 comprises 15 residues. Losses at the gene ends were 0 bases for V and 4 bases for J; bases not matched to a gene: 4. CDR1 and CDR2 (germline): DFQATT, SNEGSKA (reference sequence). CDR3 residues: CSARDVAGEYNEQFF. The CDR3 bases are TGCAGTGCTAGAGATGTAGCGGGGGAATACAATGAGCAGTTCTTC.

The chain is built from TRBV7-2 and TRBJ1-5; D call uncertain. Germline assignment: CDR1 SGHTA and CDR2 FQGNSA. The CDR3 covers 12 residues. Trimming left V 3 bases short and J 6 bases short, with 6 bases between. The CDR3 loop is CASSFLGQPQHF. The CDR3 DNA reads as TGTGCCAGCAGCTTCCTAGGTCAGCCCCAGCATTTT.

This clonotype has just a few counts. This chain connects TRBV4-1 to TRBJ1-2; D is unresolved. V was shortened by 0 bases and J by 4 bases, with 12 bases between the two germline ends. Germline V CDR1 and CDR2: MGHRA, YSYEKL. The CDR3 is 15 amino acids. The CDR3 nucleotides are TGCGCCAGCAGCCAAGATCCGGGGTTCAGCTATGGCTACACCTTC. Its protein product is CASSQDPGFSYGYTF.

The sample holds a few counts of this clonotype. The chain is built from TRBV20-1 and TRBJ2-5; D ambiguous. The CDR3 is 14 residues long. Trimming pared 3 bases from V and 7 bases from J, leaving 18 bases between. The germline gives CDR1 DFQATT, CDR2 SNEGSKA (reference sequence). The CDR3 here is CSASGLREPRTQYF. CDR3 nucleotide sequence: TGCAGTGCTAGTGGCTTAAGAGAACCTCGGACCCAGTACTTC.

The chain is built from TRBV4-2 and TRBJ2-7; D may be TRBD1 (5 bases). Trimming took off 4 bases at V and 5 bases at J, with 18 bases between the two ends. The CDR3 extends over 15 amino acids. Germline V CDR1 and CDR2: LGHNA, YNFKEQ. The CDR3 nucleotides read TGTGCCAGCAGCCCCAGGGTCCCCTCCCTTGACGAGCAGTACTTC. This translates into CASSPRVPSLDEQYF.

This clonotype was seen at least ten times. CDR3 amino acids: CASSLPAGPYEQYF. For the CDR3, the DNA is TGTGCCAGCAGCCTGCCAGCGGGACCCTACGAGCAGTACTTC. The chain combines TRBV7-8 with TRBJ2-7, with 7 nucleotides matching TRBD2. CDR3 length: 14 amino acids. Germline lookup yields CDR1 SGHVS and CDR2 FQNEAQ. Trimming removed 5 bases from V and 2 bases from J; junction bases left unmatched: 6. Combining the CDR3 with reference TRBV7-8 and TRBJ2-7 gives the whole variable domain GAGVSQSPRYKVAKRGQDVALRCDPISGHVSLFWYQQALGQGPEFLTYFQNEAQLDKSGLPSDRFFAERPEGSVSTLKIQRTQQEDSAVYLCASSLPAGPYEQYFGPGTRLTVT.

This clonotype has a count of ten or more. The chain carries TRBV6-4 and TRBJ2-1, with 10 bases lining up with TRBD2. J gave up 8 bases and V 7 bases, and 8 bases lay outside the gene matches. This CDR3 has 14 residues. The germline CDR1 and CDR2 sequences are MRHNA and SNTAGT. The CDR3: CASTAGAGGDEQFF. The CDR3 DNA reads TGTGCCAGCACCGCGGGAGCGGGGGGGGATGAGCAGTTCTTC.

This clonotype has a count of ten or more. The rearrangement joins TRBV10-3 to TRBJ2-1, with D tentatively TRBD2 (7 bases). V was shortened by 2 bases and J by 6 bases, with 17 bases between the two germline ends. The germline V gene encodes CDR1 ENHRY and CDR2 SYGVKD. This CDR3 spans 16 amino acids. The CDR3 region is CAISEPEGGARNEQFF. DNA for the CDR3: TGTGCCATCAGTGAGCCGGAGGGGGGGGCACGCAATGAGCAGTTCTTC.

This clonotype has at least ten counts. The chain joins TRBV29-1 to TRBJ1-1; no clear D gene. V lost 4 bases and J 0 bases, leaving 9 bases between the germline ends. The germline CDR1 and CDR2 sequences are SQVTM and ANQGSEA. The CDR3 is 13 amino acids. CDR3 sequence: CSVVVGLNTEAFF. DNA of the CDR3: TGCAGCGTTGTCGTCGGATTGAACACTGAAGCTTTCTTT.

This clonotype was detected ten times or more. The gene calls are TRBV27 and TRBJ2-1, with 7 bases lining up with TRBD1. CDR1 is MNHEY, CDR2 SMNVEV, per germline (reference sequence). The CDR3 sequence is 13 residues long. After removal of 8 bases from V and 7 bases from J, the junction contained 8 bases not matched to a gene. The CDR3, as DNA: TGTGCCAGCGGCTGGGGCAGGGGGAATGAGCAGTTCTTC. Amino acids: CASGWGRGNEQFF.

This chain connects TRBV29-1 to TRBJ1-5, with D maybe TRBD1 (6 bases). Germline assignment: CDR1 SQVTM and CDR2 ANQGSEA. The CDR3 consists of 16 residues. Trimming cost V 3 bases and J 0 bases, with 15 bases left between them. CDR3 protein: CSVDTAGEYSNQPQHF. The CDR3 DNA follows: TGCAGCGTTGATACGGCAGGGGAATATAGCAATCAGCCCCAGCATTTT.